These T cell receptor beta chains were read from a single sample in a study of blood T cell repertoires in COVID-19. TCRdb's copy holds only in-frame clones and misses some; the assay was immunoSEQ multiplex PCR. This table holds about 48,000 clones, under 90% found once. Sequencing was carried out using peripheral blood. All receptors derive from an older woman with acute or convalescent COVID-19. CDR3s include the opening cysteine and the closing phenylalanine or tryptophan. Each record gives: V gene, J gene, D gene, clone size, CDR3 DNA, CDR3 protein. A D gene is named only where the DNA matches it firmly. Some rows mark clone size as missing; the rest say once, few, many or name a class of expanded clone.

TRBV5-1	TRBJ2-5	-	-	TGCGCCAGCACCGGACGGGCAGGGCAAGAGACCCAGTACTTC	CASTGRAGQETQYF
TRBV13	TRBJ1-5	-	-	TGTGCCAGCAGCTTATTCGGGGCGGGAAATCAGCCCCAGCATTTT	CASSLFGAGNQPQHF
TRBV7-3	TRBJ2-1	TRBD2	-	TGTGCCAGCAGCTTAAGTGTTGCGGGAGGGCCCGCTCAGCAGTTCTTC	CASSLSVAGGPAQQFF
TRBV18	TRBJ2-1	TRBD2	-	TGTGCCAGCTCACCAATCTCTAGCGGGATAGGCGAGCAGTTCTTC	CASSPISSGIGEQFF
TRBV30	TRBJ2-1	-	-	TGTGCCTGGAGTGTAAAGCGGTTCATTAATGAGCAGTTCTTC	CAWSVKRFINEQFF
TRBV6-2/TRBV6-3	TRBJ2-7	-	-	TGTGCCAGCAGCACCGGGTACCACGAGCAGTACTTC	CASSTGYHEQYF
TRBV4-1	TRBJ2-1	-	-	TGCGCCAGCAGCCAAGTCGACTTGATAGTGTACAATGAGCAGTTCTTC	CASSQVDLIVYNEQFF
TRBV2	TRBJ2-7	TRBD1	-	TGTGCCAGCAGTGAATGGGGGACAGGGGCCGAGCAGTACTTC	CASSEWGTGAEQYF
TRBV7-3	TRBJ1-2	TRBD1	once	TGTGCCAGCAGCTCACGGACAGGGGGTAGCGTCTATGGCTACACCTTC	CASSSRTGGSVYGYTF
TRBV7-9	TRBJ2-7	TRBD2	-	TGTGCCAGCAGCTTATTACCCGGGGGGATGGGGGACGAGCAGTACTTC	CASSLLPGGMGDEQYF
TRBV7-7	TRBJ2-1	-	-	TGTGCCAGCAGCTCATCGACTAGCTCCTACAATGAGCAGTTCTTC	CASSSSTSSYNEQFF
TRBV2	TRBJ2-1	TRBD2	once	TGTGCCAGCAGTGAGGGAGGGGCTTCCTACAATGAGCAGTTCTTC	CASSEGGASYNEQFF
TRBV18	TRBJ1-5	-	-	TGTGCCAGCTCACCAACGGGGGGAGATCAGCCCCAGCATTTT	CASSPTGGDQPQHF
TRBV2	TRBJ1-2	TRBD1	few	TGTGCCAGCAGTGAACAAAGAGGACAGGGAGATTATGGCTACACCTTC	CASSEQRGQGDYGYTF
TRBV5-4	TRBJ1-1	-	-	TGTGCCAGCAGCTGGGGAGGACCTTTCTTGAACACTGAAGCTTTCTTT	CASSWGGPFLNTEAFF
TRBV12-3/TRBV12-4	TRBJ2-3	-	-	TGTGCCAGCAGCTTAACCCGGGATACGCAGTATTTT	CASSLTRDTQYF
TRBV9	TRBJ2-7	TRBD1	-	TGTGCCAGCAGCGTCACGGCCGGGACAGGGTTCGCCTACGAGCAGTACTTC	CASSVTAGTGFAYEQYF
TRBV1	TRBJ2-1	-	-	TGCACCAGCAGCCCCCGGGACAGGGGTGTCAATGAGCAGTTCTTC	CTSSPRDRGVNEQFF
TRBV10-1	TRBJ2-3	TRBD2	-	TGCGCCAGCGGGCCTAGCGGGGCTAGCACAGATACGCAGTATTTT	CASGPSGASTDTQYF
TRBV5-4	TRBJ2-2	TRBD2	-	TGTGCCAGCAGCTTGGAACCTAGCGGGGGGAGGACCGGGGAGCTGTTTTTT	CASSLEPSGGRTGELFF
TRBV5-4	TRBJ1-6	TRBD1	-	TGTGCCAGCAGCTTCGGCAGGGGGTTACTCTCCTATAATTCACCCCTCCACTTT	CASSFGRGLLSYNSPLHF
TRBV5-5	TRBJ1-4	-	few	TGTGCCAGCAGCTTGGAGGGGCTTGGTGAAAAACTGTTTTTT	CASSLEGLGEKLFF
TRBV11-3	TRBJ2-5	TRBD2	once	TGTGCCAGCAGCCGTGGACTAGCGGGGGCCGAAGAGACCCAGTACTTC	CASSRGLAGAEETQYF
TRBV27	TRBJ1-1	-	-	TGTGCCAGCAGTTGGACAGTGAACACTGAAGCTTTCTTT	CASSWTVNTEAFF
TRBV30	TRBJ2-2	TRBD1	-	TGTGCCTGGAGTGAACAGGGGACCGGGGAGCTGTTTTTT	CAWSEQGTGELFF
TRBV10-3	TRBJ2-2	-	-	TGTGCCATCAGTGAGTGGGCTGTGACCGGGGAGCTGTTTTTT	CAISEWAVTGELFF
TRBV5-8	TRBJ1-2	-	-	TGTGCCAGCAGTGGGATAAAGGGGTTATTCTATGGCTACACCTTC	CASSGIKGLFYGYTF
TRBV27	TRBJ2-7	-	-	TGTGCCAGCAGTGCCACAGGGTACTACGAGCAGTACTTC	CASSATGYYEQYF
TRBV19	TRBJ1-4	-	-	TGTGCCAGTAGGCGTAGGGGCGGCGAAAAACTGTTTTTT	CASRRRGGEKLFF
TRBV30	TRBJ1-2	TRBD1	-	TGTGCCTGGGGACCGGGACAGAGAAACTATGGCTACACCTTC	CAWGPGQRNYGYTF
TRBV5-6	TRBJ1-1	-	once	TGTGCCAGCAGCGTATTCGGGGGAGAAGCTTTCTTT	CASSVFGGEAFF
TRBV6-4	TRBJ1-2	TRBD1	once	TGTGCCAGCAGTGACCCACTCGGGACAGACTATGGCTACACCTTC	CASSDPLGTDYGYTF
TRBV29-1	TRBJ2-7	-	-	TGCAGCCCTGAGGGCGAACCCCCCTACGAGCAGTACTTC	CSPEGEPPYEQYF